A single sample is the source of the 14 T cell receptor beta chains below, sequenced in a study of lung T cells in sarcoidosis with Löfgren's syndrome. TCRdb re-analysed the reads in MiXCR, keeping a single row per CDR3 protein. Among around 9,600 distinct CDR3 sequences listed, 20% were seen once. The sequencing input was CD4+ T cells from bronchoalveolar lavage. These receptor sequences come from a human donor with sarcoidosis (Löfgren's syndrome or another form), or a control subject (not recorded which).

This clonotype was seen repeatedly, ten times or more. The rearrangement uses TRBV3-1 and TRBJ1-2; D may be TRBD1 (5 bases). The CDR3 has 15 amino acids. Germline V gene sequence: CDR1 LGHDT, CDR2 YNNKEL (reference sequence). V was pared by 6 bases and J by 2 bases, with 16 bases between. The CDR3 here is CASSPLGALNYGYTF. In DNA, the CDR3 is TGTGCCAGCAGTCCGTTAGGGGCGCTCAACTATGGCTACACCTTC. The complete variable domain, with remaining parts taken from reference TRBV3-1 and TRBJ1-2, reads DTAVSQTPKYLVTQMGNDKSIKCEQNLGHDTMYWYKQDSKKFLKIMFSYNNKELIINETVPNRFSPKSPDKAHLNLHINSLELGDSAVYFCASSPLGALNYGYTFGSGTRLTVV.

This clonotype occurred a few times. The chain combines TRBV30 with TRBJ2-5; 11 bases match TRBD2. The V gene end was trimmed by 3 bases and the J gene end by 0 bases; junction bases not matched to a gene: 3. The germline V gene has CDR1 GTSNPN and CDR2 SVGIG (reference sequence). This CDR3 contains 15 residues. This CDR3 reads CAWRPGLADQETQYF. The CDR3 nucleotides read TGTGCCTGGAGGCCGGGACTAGCGGACCAAGAGACCCAGTACTTC.

This clonotype was picked up many times. The rearrangement joins TRBV3-1 to TRBJ1-1; D unclear. This CDR3 spans 12 amino acids. Germline V gene sequence: CDR1 LGHDT, CDR2 YNNKEL (reference sequence). V lost 1 base to trimming and J lost 10 bases, with 10 bases between them. CDR3 in amino acids: CASSQAALGAFF. In DNA, the CDR3 is TGTGCCAGCAGCCAAGCGGCTTTAGGAGCTTTCTTT.

This clonotype was counted at least ten times. The chain has TRBV2 and TRBJ2-5; the D gene is possibly TRBD1 (5 bases). The CDR3 is made up of 15 amino acids. With 3 bases removed from V and 4 bases from J, the gap between germline ends came to 15 bases. Germline V gene lookup returns CDR1 SNHLY and CDR2 FYNNEI. This CDR3 reads CASSDGLGVGETQYF. For the CDR3, the DNA is TGTGCCAGCAGTGACGGGCTAGGGGTCGGAGAGACCCAGTACTTC.

A note on this clonotype: An end of the junction differs from the germline gene, which may be a read error. The gene calls are TRBV6-2 or TRBV6-3 and TRBJ1-5, with D unclear. The CDR3 totals 15 residues. The germline CDR1 and CDR2 sequences are MNHEY and SVGEGT. CDR3 residues: CASSPWTDSNRPQHF. As DNA, the CDR3 is TGTGCCAGCAGCCCATGGACGGATAGCAATCGGCCCCAGCATTTT.

The gene calls are TRBV5-1 and TRBJ2-3; 12 nucleotides match TRBD2. V lost 0 bases, J lost 8 bases, and 4 bases stayed unmatched. CDR1 is SGHRS and CDR2 is YFSETQ in the germline V gene. The CDR3 loop spans 15 amino acids. The CDR3 spells CASSLGLAGVGTQYF. CDR3 bases: TGCGCCAGCAGCTTGGGACTAGCGGGAGTGGGTACGCAGTATTTT.

This clonotype is labeled as medium-sized. The chain employs TRBV6-1 and TRBJ1-1; D possibly corresponds to TRBD1 (6 bases). CDR3 length equals 13 residues. Germline values: CDR1 MNHNS, CDR2 SASEGT. Deletions cut 7 bases from V and 3 bases from J, with 12 bases between. The CDR3 DNA reads as TGTGCCAGCAACCCACAGGGATACACTGAAGCTTTCTTT. This encodes CASNPQGYTEAFF.

As for this clonotype: Since a much larger clone is just one base distant, this may be a read error. This chain links TRBV6-1 with TRBJ2-3; D not resolved. CDR1 and CDR2 (germline): MNHNS, SASEGT. The CDR3 covers 12 residues. CDR3 loop: CTSLDLLDTQYF. CDR3 sequence (DNA): TGTACCAGCCTTGACCTCCTAGATACGCAGTATTTT.

At least ten counts were recorded for this clonotype. CDR3 loop: CASTPGIYNSPLHF. The CDR3 region has the DNA TGTGCCAGCACTCCCGGGATTTATAATTCACCCCTCCACTTT. The genes are TRBV19 and TRBJ1-6; the D is unclear. Germline V gene sequence: CDR1 LNHDA, CDR2 SQIVND (reference sequence). CDR3 length: 14 amino acids. Trimming left V 9 bases short and J 4 bases short, with 13 bases between.

By sample share, this clonotype is medium-sized (0.01 to 0.1%). This chain joins TRBV7-2 and TRBJ2-7; D gene ambiguous. CDR3 length: 12 residues. In germline, CDR1 is SGHTA, CDR2 FQGNSA. V lost 0 bases and J 5 bases, leaving 5 bases between the germline ends. The CDR3 nucleotides read TGTGCCAGCAGCTTAGCGAGGCACGAGCAGTACTTC. Residues: CASSLARHEQYF.

This clonotype appeared many times. The V gene is TRBV10-3, the J gene TRBJ2-7, with TRBD1 matching 8 bases. With 6 bases clipped from V and 3 bases from J, the junction kept 7 bases outside the gene matches. The germline V gene encodes CDR1 ENHRY and CDR2 SYGVKD. The CDR3 covers 14 residues. CDR3 in DNA: TGTGCCATCAGCCCGACAGGGGAGCGCTACGAGCAGTACTTC. Protein product: CAISPTGERYEQYF.

J is TRBJ1-6 and V is TRBV20-1, with D maybe TRBD1 (5 bases). This CDR3 has 13 amino acids. V gave up 7 bases and J gave up 6 bases, with 13 bases separating them. Germline CDR1 is DFQATT and CDR2 is SNEGSKA (reference sequence). CDR3 sequence reads: CSVWGQCNSPLHF. In DNA form, the CDR3 reads TGCAGTGTTTGGGGCCAGTGTAATTCACCCCTCCACTTT.

This clonotype was picked up many times. The V call is TRBV2, the J call TRBJ2-7; 10 positions match TRBD1. V shed 6 bases, J shed 6 bases, and the junction held 14 bases outside the gene matches. This CDR3 has 16 residues. Germline V gene data show CDR1 as SNHLY and CDR2 as FYNNEI. CDR3 residues: CASRPGGGTGVVEQYF. CDR3 coding DNA: TGTGCCAGCAGACCCGGGGGCGGGACAGGGGTCGTCGAGCAGTACTTC. The full variable domain, its missing parts supplied by reference TRBV2 and TRBJ2-7, is EPEVTQTPSHQVTQMGQEVILRCVPISNHLYFYWYRQILGQKVEFLVSFYNNEISEKSEIFDDQFSVERPDGSNFTLKIRSTKLEDSAMYFCASRPGGGTGVVEQYFGPGTRLTVT.

This clonotype has at least ten counts. The V and J genes are TRBV19 and TRBJ2-1, with 9 bases identical to TRBD1. The CDR3 runs 15 residues. Germline CDR1 reads LNHDA; CDR2 reads SQIVND (reference sequence). V shed 5 bases and J 3 bases; nucleotides not matched to a gene: 5. CDR3 coding DNA: TGTGCCAGTAGTCACGACAGGGGGAACTACAATGAGCAGTTCTTC. Protein: CASSHDRGNYNEQFF.